These 30 T cell receptor beta chains were all obtained from the same sample, sequenced in a study of T cell changes during pregnancy in multiple sclerosis (dated by TCRdb to 2018 to 2020). Library construction relied on the immunoSEQ multiplex PCR assay. TCRdb stores this immuneACCESS table with in-frame sequences only. Part of the clones is absent; in the studies checked, under half of the shortfall reflects unresolved V genes, and no reason is known for the rest. The sample contains about 29,000 clones, more than 90% of them found a single time. Together, the top ten hold around 6% of the sample. Sequenced material: CD8+ T cells from peripheral blood mononuclear cells, taken before pregnancy. The receptors derive from a female donor with multiple sclerosis, enrolled in a pregnancy study.

The chain links TRBV7-2 to TRBJ2-3; 10 bases are a match to TRBD2. The junction had 9 bases not matched to a gene; V was cut back by 1 base and J by 2 bases. CDR3 length: 18 residues. The V gene's germline CDR1 is SGHTA and CDR2 FQGNSA. The CDR3: CASSLGTRLAGYTDTQYF. The CDR3 DNA sequence: TGTGCCAGCAGCTTAGGGACAAGACTAGCGGGCTACACAGATACGCAGTATTTT.

This chain uses TRBV27 with TRBJ1-6, with 7 bases lining up with TRBD1. The V gene end was trimmed by 5 bases and the J gene end by 10 bases; junction bases not matched to a gene: 11. The germline gives CDR1 MNHEY, CDR2 SMNVEV (reference sequence). The CDR3 contains 15 residues. Here the CDR3 DNA reads TGTGCCAGCAGTCCTTCACCGGGACAGCGGTCACCCCTCCACTTT. It encodes CASSPSPGQRSPLHF.

The genes are TRBV15 and TRBJ1-5; no clear D. The V gene lost 0 bases and the J gene lost 4 bases, with 10 bases spanning the gap. The V gene's germline CDR1 is LNHNV and CDR2 YYDKDF (reference sequence). CDR3 length: 15 amino acids. As DNA, the CDR3 is TGTGCCACCAGCAGAGATCTCGGGTGGAATCAGCCCCAGCATTTT. This gives the protein CATSRDLGWNQPQHF.

The rearrangement links TRBV2 to TRBJ1-4, with TRBD1 as a possible D gene (6 bases). The CDR3 spans 14 residues. V shed 8 bases and J shed 0 bases, with 10 bases lying between them. CDR1 is SNHLY, CDR2 FYNNEI, per germline. The CDR3 DNA reads TGTGCCAGCGGGGGGGCCGCAACTAATGAAAAACTGTTTTTT. Its translation is CASGGAATNEKLFF.

V and J are TRBV19 and TRBJ1-2, with unresolved D. CDR3 size: 12 residues. V gave up 5 bases and J gave up 8 bases, with 12 bases separating them. Per the germline V gene, CDR1 is LNHDA and CDR2 is SQIVND (reference sequence). This CDR3 is CASSPYSGGYTF. CDR3 coding DNA: TGTGCCAGTAGTCCTTACTCCGGGGGCTACACCTTC.

The V call is TRBV7-2, the J call TRBJ1-1; 8 bases align to TRBD1. From germline, CDR1 is SGHTA and CDR2 FQGNSA. CDR3 size: 14 residues. Trimming cost V 4 bases and J 5 bases; bases outside gene matches: 6. The CDR3 sequence is CASSSRTGRTEAFF. In DNA, the CDR3 is TGTGCCAGCAGCTCAAGGACAGGGAGAACTGAAGCTTTCTTT.

In regard to this clone: One junction end disagrees with the germline gene, perhaps due to a read error. The V call is TRBV2, the J call TRBJ1-3, with no clear D. The CDR3 runs 14 residues. CDR1 SNHLY and CDR2 FYNNEI come from the germline V gene. CDR3 region: CASSEALLRTLNRF. CDR3 bases: TGTGCCAGCAGTGAAGCGCTTTTAAGGACTTTGAACCGTTTT.

This chain connects TRBV6-5 to TRBJ2-1; a weak D match, TRBD2 (5 bases). The CDR3 sequence is 14 residues long. The V gene's germline CDR1 is MNHEY and CDR2 SVGAGI. V was shortened by 6 bases and J by 7 bases, with 16 bases between the two germline ends. CDR3 DNA sequence: TGTGCCAGCAGCTTGGGTTTGAGGGCGAATGAGCAGTTCTTC. Translation gives CASSLGLRANEQFF.

Only one count was recorded for this clone. This chain uses TRBV7-6 with TRBJ1-4; D is perhaps TRBD1 (5 bases). The ends were cut back, 5 bases at V and 4 bases at J, with 17 bases in the middle. The CDR3 contains 16 residues. Germline CDR1 SGHVS, CDR2 FNYEAQ. The CDR3 nucleotides read TGTGCCAGCAGCCTCCGGCGGGGACGGGGTAATGAAAAACTGTTTTTT. Residues: CASSLRRGRGNEKLFF.

The chain employs TRBV29-1 and TRBJ2-7, with D perhaps matching TRBD1 (5 bases). The V and J ends lost 6 bases and 2 bases respectively, with 11 bases between them. Germline V gene data show CDR1 as SQVTM and CDR2 as ANQGSEA. The CDR3 is 12 amino acids. The CDR3 region has the DNA TGCAGCGTCCGACAGAACGCCTACGAGCAGTACTTC. Translated, it gives CSVRQNAYEQYF.

This clone has just one count. V gene TRBV27 combines with J gene TRBJ2-1; 7 bases map to TRBD2. This CDR3 contains 14 residues. The J segment lost 10 bases and the V segment lost 6 bases, leaving 12 bases of the junction unmatched. Germline V CDR1 and CDR2: MNHEY, SMNVEV (reference sequence). In DNA form, the CDR3 reads TGTGCCAGCAGCCTCGCCCGGGGAGGGATAGAGCAGTTCTTC. This sequence encodes CASSLARGGIEQFF.

This clone appeared a single time. The rearrangement joins TRBV5-1 to TRBJ1-4; 7 positions agree with TRBD1. Trimming at V came to 3 bases and at J to 0 bases, leaving 2 bases not matched to a gene. This CDR3 region has 15 residues. The germline gives CDR1 SGHRS, CDR2 YFSETQ. The chain's CDR3 is CASSSGQATNEKLFF. Here the CDR3 DNA reads TGCGCCAGCAGCTCTGGACAGGCAACTAATGAAAAACTGTTTTTT.

The chain recombines TRBV27 with TRBJ1-5; D is perhaps TRBD1 (6 bases). This CDR3 contains 16 residues. Trimming removed 5 bases from V and 4 bases from J, with 18 bases in between. Germline-derived CDR1 and CDR2 are MNHEY and SMNVEV (reference sequence). CDR3 residues: CASSVRGARGNQPQHF. Written as DNA, the CDR3 is TGTGCCAGCAGTGTCCGGGGGGCGAGGGGTAATCAGCCCCAGCATTTT.

The rearrangement links TRBV2 to TRBJ2-7; D perhaps matches TRBD1 (5 bases). The CDR3 totals 11 residues. Germline V gene sequence: CDR1 SNHLY, CDR2 FYNNEI. V dropped 10 bases and J dropped 5 bases, with 12 bases sitting between them. The CDR3 DNA sequence: TGTGCCACTCAAATAGGGGACGAGCAGTACTTC. Translating gives CATQIGDEQYF.

The chain has TRBV5-5 and TRBJ2-5; tentatively, D is TRBD2 (5 bases). The CDR3 is 18 residues long. Trimming pared 0 bases from V and 4 bases from J, leaving 22 bases between. The germline gives CDR1 SGHKS, CDR2 YYEKEE (reference sequence). Here the CDR3 DNA reads TGTGCCAGCAGCTTGGCCGGAGAGTTCAGCGGCGGACTAGAGACCCAGTACTTC. It codes for CASSLAGEFSGGLETQYF.

The chain joins TRBV5-1 to TRBJ2-7; D might be TRBD1 (6 bases). Germline CDR1 is SGHRS and CDR2 is YFSETQ. The germline V and J ends were trimmed by 2 bases and 3 bases, with 12 bases remaining between them. This CDR3 is 14 amino acids long. The CDR3 loop is CASSLDRQDYEQYF. The CDR3 DNA reads as TGCGCCAGCAGCTTAGACAGGCAGGACTACGAGCAGTACTTC.

The V and J genes are TRBV7-2 and TRBJ1-1; D unresolved. The V gene's germline CDR1 is SGHTA and CDR2 FQGNSA. The V end was cut by 4 bases, the J end by 7 bases, with 16 bases between. CDR3 length: 14 amino acids. Here the CDR3 DNA reads TGTGCCAGCAGCTCAGATCAGATGTCTGGTGAAGCTTTCTTT. Its translation is CASSSDQMSGEAFF.

This clone was detected once. J is TRBJ1-6 and V is TRBV6-6, with D perhaps TRBD1 (6 bases). Germline assignment: CDR1 MNHNY and CDR2 SVGAGI (reference sequence). The ends were cut back, 0 bases at V and 13 bases at J, with 16 bases in the middle. The CDR3 consists of 15 residues. The CDR3 sequence: CASSYSNPPGEPLHF. The CDR3 DNA reads TGTGCCAGCAGTTACTCGAATCCCCCAGGGGAGCCCCTCCACTTT.

The chain joins TRBV7-7 to TRBJ2-5; 7 nucleotides align to TRBD1. The germline gives CDR1 SSHAT, CDR2 FNYEAQ (reference sequence). This CDR3 is built from 15 residues. The junction had 8 bases not matched to a gene; V was cut back by 6 bases and J by 1 base. In nucleotides, the CDR3 is TGTGCCAGCAGTTCTACAGGGGCCCCCCAAGAGACCCAGTACTTC. Translation gives CASSSTGAPQETQYF.

The chain has TRBV19 and TRBJ2-3, with D possibly matching TRBD1 (5 bases). V was clipped by 3 bases and J by 0 bases, with 10 bases between them. Per germline, CDR1 LNHDA and CDR2 SQIVND (reference sequence). The CDR3 covers 15 residues. CDR3 nucleotides: TGTGCCAGTAGTATTTGGCAGGGCAGCACAGATACGCAGTATTTT. It yields the protein CASSIWQGSTDTQYF.

This chain uses TRBV28 with TRBJ2-7, with D maybe TRBD1 (5 bases). The CDR3 extends over 13 amino acids. Germline CDR1 is MDHEN and CDR2 is SYDVKM. V was cut by 2 bases and J by 6 bases, with 11 bases left in between. In nucleotides, the CDR3 is TGTGCCAGCAGTTTAAAGGGGTTGGTCGAGCAGTACTTC. It is translated as CASSLKGLVEQYF.

The rearrangement joins TRBV7-6 to TRBJ2-3; TRBD2 might be the D (6 bases). Germline CDR1 SGHVS, CDR2 FNYEAQ. V lost 5 bases to trimming and J lost 4 bases, with 22 bases between them. This CDR3 is 17 amino acids long. CDR3 region: CASSLDTPGLTADTQYF. CDR3 sequence (DNA): TGTGCCAGCAGCCTCGATACCCCGGGACTGACGGCAGATACGCAGTATTTT.

The V and J genes are TRBV7-9 and TRBJ2-7, with D tentatively TRBD1 (5 bases). CDR1 and CDR2 (germline): SEHNR, FQNEAQ (reference sequence). The CDR3 runs to 15 residues. Deletions cut 1 base from V and 5 bases from J, with 15 bases between. CDR3 loop: CASSLEAGPVDEQYF. As DNA, the CDR3 is TGTGCCAGCAGCTTAGAGGCAGGGCCTGTCGACGAGCAGTACTTC.

This clone was seen just once. The gene calls are TRBV7-8 and TRBJ2-1; D may be TRBD1 (5 bases). This CDR3 region has 16 residues. In germline, CDR1 is SGHVS, CDR2 FQNEAQ. Trimming left V 4 bases short and J 4 bases short, with 17 bases between. The CDR3 here is CASSSQGFGVYNEQFF. In nucleotides, the CDR3 is TGTGCCAGCAGCTCTCAGGGTTTTGGCGTATACAATGAGCAGTTCTTC.

This chain links TRBV5-1 with TRBJ2-1; 9 bases fit TRBD1. The V gene end was trimmed by 3 bases and the J gene end by 7 bases; junction bases not matched to a gene: 8. CDR1 is SGHRS, CDR2 YFSETQ, per germline. The CDR3 is 15 residues long. In DNA form, the CDR3 reads TGCGCCAGCAGCTCAGCCGGGACAGGGACGAATGAGCAGTTCTTC. Amino acid sequence: CASSSAGTGTNEQFF.

The V call is TRBV4-3, the J call TRBJ2-2, with D hard to call. In germline, CDR1 is LGHNA, CDR2 YSLEER. V lost 0 bases and J 1 base, leaving 9 bases between the germline ends. The CDR3 sequence is 16 residues long. The CDR3 spells CASSQDWPENTGELFF. The CDR3 bases are TGCGCCAGCAGCCAAGATTGGCCAGAGAACACCGGGGAGCTGTTTTTT.

This chain uses TRBV27 with TRBJ2-3, with D perhaps matching TRBD1 (5 bases). The CDR3 spans 13 residues. Germline V gene lookup returns CDR1 MNHEY and CDR2 SMNVEV (reference sequence). Trimming shortened V by 3 bases and J by 3 bases, and 7 bases separated the two germline ends. Here the CDR3 DNA reads TGTGCCAGCAGTTTTCAGGGAACAGATACGCAGTATTTT. Encoded protein: CASSFQGTDTQYF.

V gene TRBV7-9 combines with J gene TRBJ2-3; possibly TRBD2 for D (6 bases). This CDR3 comprises 16 residues. V was pared by 8 bases and J by 0 bases, with 18 bases between. The V gene's germline CDR1 is SEHNR and CDR2 FQNEAQ (reference sequence). The CDR3 DNA sequence: TGTGCCAGCCCCTCGGACGGGAGCTCTAGCACAGATACGCAGTATTTT. It specifies CASPSDGSSSTDTQYF. Drawing the rest from reference TRBV7-9 and TRBJ2-3, the complete variable domain is DTGVSQNPRHKITKRGQNVTFRCDPISEHNRLYWYRQTLGQGPEFLTYFQNEAQLEKSRLLSDRFSAERPKGSFSTLEIQRTEQGDSAMYLCASPSDGSSSTDTQYFGPGTRLTVL.

The CDR3 DNA is TGTGCCAGCAGTTTTCGGGCAGGAGCGGCCACTGAAGCTTTCTTT. It specifies CASSFRAGAATEAFF. The rearrangement links TRBV27 to TRBJ1-1; the D is unclear. V was pared by 3 bases and J by 4 bases, with 15 bases between. Germline V gene data show CDR1 as MNHEY and CDR2 as SMNVEV (reference sequence). The CDR3 contains 15 residues.

This chain links TRBV4-1 with TRBJ1-5; a weak D match, TRBD1 (5 bases). The CDR3 is made up of 18 amino acids. Germline loops: CDR1 MGHRA, CDR2 YSYEKL. V lost 6 bases, J lost 3 bases, and 24 bases lay in between. DNA for the CDR3: TGCGCCAGCAGTCACCCTAGGGGTCAGGACCTTTACAATCAGCCCCAGCATTTT. It codes for CASSHPRGQDLYNQPQHF.